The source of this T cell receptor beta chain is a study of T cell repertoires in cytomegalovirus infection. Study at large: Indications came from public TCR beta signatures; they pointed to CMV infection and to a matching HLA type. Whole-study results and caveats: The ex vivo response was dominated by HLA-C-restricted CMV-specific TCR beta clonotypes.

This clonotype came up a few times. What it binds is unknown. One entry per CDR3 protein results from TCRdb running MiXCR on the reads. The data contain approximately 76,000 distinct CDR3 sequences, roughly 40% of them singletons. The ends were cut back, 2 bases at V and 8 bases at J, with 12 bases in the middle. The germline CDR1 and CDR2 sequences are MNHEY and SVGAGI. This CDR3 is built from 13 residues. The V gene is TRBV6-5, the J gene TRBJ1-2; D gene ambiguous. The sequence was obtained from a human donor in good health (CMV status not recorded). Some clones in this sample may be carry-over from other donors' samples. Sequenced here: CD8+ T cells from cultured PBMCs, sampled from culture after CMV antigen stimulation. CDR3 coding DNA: TGTGCCAGCAGTTACGGGCCCGCTGGGGGCTACACCTTC. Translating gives CASSYGPAGGYTF.